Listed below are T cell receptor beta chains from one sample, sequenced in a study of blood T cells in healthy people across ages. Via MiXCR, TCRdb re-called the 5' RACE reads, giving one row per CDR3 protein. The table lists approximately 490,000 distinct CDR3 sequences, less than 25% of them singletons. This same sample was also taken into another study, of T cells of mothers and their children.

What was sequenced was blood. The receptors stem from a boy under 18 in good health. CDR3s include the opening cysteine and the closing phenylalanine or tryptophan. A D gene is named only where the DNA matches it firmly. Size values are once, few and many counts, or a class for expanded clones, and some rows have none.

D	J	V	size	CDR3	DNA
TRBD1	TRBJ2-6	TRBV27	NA	CASSRQGAAGANVLTF	TGTGCCAGCTCGCGGCAGGGGGCTGCTGGGGCCAACGTCCTGACTTTC
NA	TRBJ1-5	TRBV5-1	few	CASSLEGMGNQPQHF	TGCGCCAGCAGCTTGGAGGGTATGGGCAATCAGCCCCAGCATTTT
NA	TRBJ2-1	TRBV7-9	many	CASSLAISRYNEQFF	TGTGCCAGCAGCTTAGCCATATCGCGATACAATGAGCAGTTCTTC
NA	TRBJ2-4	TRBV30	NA	CALKQAKAKNIQYF	TGTGCACTGAAACAAGCGAAAGCCAAAAACATTCAGTACTTC
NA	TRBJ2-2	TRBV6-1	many	CASSQMTGNTGELFF	TGTGCCAGCAGTCAGATGACAGGGAACACCGGGGAGCTGTTTTTT
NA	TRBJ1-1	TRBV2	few	CASKDGVNTEAFF	TGTGCCAGCAAGGACGGGGTGAACACTGAAGCTTTCTTT
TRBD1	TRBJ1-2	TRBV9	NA	CASSAGGRDGYTF	TGTGCCAGCAGCGCAGGGGGCAGGGATGGCTACACCTTC
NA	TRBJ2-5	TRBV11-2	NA	CASRDIGETGTQYF	TGTGCCAGCAGAGATATAGGGGAGACAGGGACCCAGTACTTC
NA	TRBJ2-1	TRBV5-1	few	CASSLTDSSYNEQFF	TGCGCCAGCAGCTTGACGGACAGCTCCTACAATGAGCAGTTCTTC
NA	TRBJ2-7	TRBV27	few	CASSFGGAPYEQYF	TGTGCCAGCAGTTTCGGCGGCGCTCCCTACGAGCAGTACTTC
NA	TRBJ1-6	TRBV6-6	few	CASGVSYNSPLHF	TGTGCCAGCGGGGTTTCCTATAATTCACCCCTCCACTTT
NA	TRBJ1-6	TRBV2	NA	CASSQYRSSPLHF	TGTGCCAGCAGCCAATATCGGTCTTCACCCCTCCACTTT
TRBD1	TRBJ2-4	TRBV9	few	CASSTAGTENIQYF	TGTGCCAGCAGCACAGCCGGGACAGAAAACATTCAGTACTTC
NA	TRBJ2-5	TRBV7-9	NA	CASSSLTQGGTQYF	TGTGCCAGCAGCTCCCTAACCCAGGGGGGGACCCAGTACTTC
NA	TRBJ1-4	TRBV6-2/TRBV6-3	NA	CASSPEVGNEKLFF	TGTGCCAGCTCCCCCGAGGTCGGTAATGAAAAACTGTTTTTT
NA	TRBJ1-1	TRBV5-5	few	CASSRDTSNTEAFF	TGTGCCAGCAGCCGGGACACTTCGAACACTGAAGCTTTCTTT
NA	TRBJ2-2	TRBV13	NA	CASSLFYEKENTGELFF	TGTGCCAGCAGCTTATTCTATGAGAAAGAAAACACCGGGGAGCTGTTTTTT
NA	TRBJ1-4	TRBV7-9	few	CASSPFYSELNEKLFF	TGTGCCAGCAGCCCTTTTTACAGCGAGCTTAATGAAAAACTGTTTTTT
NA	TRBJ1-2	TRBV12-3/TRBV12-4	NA	CASRADRLSGGYTF	TGTGCCAGCAGGGCAGACAGACTGTCGGGGGGCTACACCTTC
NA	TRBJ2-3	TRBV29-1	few	CSAIRSFTDTQYF	TGCAGCGCCATCCGGAGTTTCACAGATACGCAGTATTTT
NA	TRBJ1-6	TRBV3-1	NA	CASSQGPNPSPLHF	TGTGCCAGCAGCCAAGGACCGAACCCTTCACCCCTCCACTTT
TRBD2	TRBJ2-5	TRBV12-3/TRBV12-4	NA	CANSWLAGEETQYF	TGTGCCAACAGTTGGCTAGCGGGGGAAGAGACCCAGTACTTC
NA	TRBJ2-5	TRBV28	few	CASGFSETQYF	TGTGCCAGCGGGTTTTCGGAGACCCAGTACTTC
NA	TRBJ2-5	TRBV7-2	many	CASSLGGLGETQYF	TGTGCCAGCAGCTTAGGAGGACTCGGGGAGACCCAGTACTTC
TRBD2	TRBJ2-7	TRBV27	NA	CASSSGTSGGGEQYF	TGTGCCAGCAGCTCCGGGACTAGCGGGGGGGGCGAGCAGTACTTC
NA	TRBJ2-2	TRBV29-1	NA	CSASHTGELFF	TGCAGCGCGAGTCACACCGGGGAGCTGTTTTTT
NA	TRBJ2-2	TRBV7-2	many	CASSLDRVNTGELFF	TGTGCCAGCAGCTTAGATAGGGTTAACACCGGGGAGCTGTTTTTT
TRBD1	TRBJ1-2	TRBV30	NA	CAWSAGTGVRGYTF	TGTGCCTGGAGTGCCGGGACAGGGGTTCGTGGCTACACCTTC